The source of this T cell receptor beta chain is a study of T cells in Graves' hyperthyroidism and ophthalmopathy. This clonotype was observed many times. A NOSPECS grade of at least 4, a Clinical Activity Score of at least 3 and duration under 3 months were recorded in ophthalmopathy patients. Uncontrolled infection, other autoimmune disease, pregnancy or lactation barred patients from enrollment. RNA transcripts yielded amplified TCR beta CDR3 regions. First-round RT-PCR targeting the TCR CDR3 was performed with the HTBI primer set. MiXCR, run by TCRdb on the multiplex PCR reads, gives a single entry per CDR3 protein. Of around 570,000 distinct CDR3 sequences listed, just under 20% are singletons. Trimming took 3 bases from V and 2 from J; bases not matched to a gene: 7. Germline CDR1 reads SNHLY; CDR2 reads FYNNEI. CDR3 length equals 15 residues.

V is TRBV2 and J is TRBJ2-7; 7 bases map to TRBD1. Source material: blood. The receptor comes from a man aged 40-49 years with Graves' ophthalmopathy. CDR3 amino acids: CASSEVAGGPYEQYF. The CDR3 coding sequence is TGTGCCAGCAGTGAGGTAGCAGGGGGACCCTACGAGCAGTACTTC.